This TCR beta chain was observed in a study of T cells in women clearing cervical HPV infection. Study summary: Only a few women had HLA typing results available.

The table came from immunoSEQ multiplex PCR; TCRdb's copy has only in-frame clones and leaves some out. The sample includes approximately 13,000 clones. To note about this clone: Read coverage stops 3 residues before the CDR3 terminus; the germline J gene supplies the remainder.

V was cut by 3 bases and J by 0 bases, with 14 bases left in between. Germline V gives CDR1 DFQATT, CDR2 SNEGSKA (reference sequence). The CDR3 consists of 15 residues. V usage is TRBV20-1 and J usage is TRBJ2-5; TRBD1 might be the D (5 bases). The sequence was collected from a woman between 18 and 70 years old with a cervical HPV16 infection that either progressed to CIN3+ or cleared (not recorded which). The sample comprised blood buffy coat. Partial CDR3 DNA: TGCAGTGCTAGCCCCCCACCAGGGTACCAAGAGACC. Translation: CSASPPPGYQET. The entire CDR3 protein is CSASPPPGYQETQYF.